This T cell receptor (beta chain) was recorded in a study of T-cell memory formation after mild COVID-19. Researchers used 5'RACE with constant-segment primers to make TCR alpha and TCR beta cDNA libraries that carry sample barcodes and UMIs. One entry per CDR3 protein results from TCRdb running MiXCR on the 5' RACE reads. The repertoire has 310,000 or so distinct CDR3 sequences, approximately 15% of them found once; the top ten carry more than 20%. The CDR3 length is 17 residues. Between the trimmed V and J ends, which lost 4 bases and 2 bases, there was a span of 21 bases. Germline assignment: CDR1 LGHNA and CDR2 YNFKEQ.

Material for sequencing was PBMCs or a T cell subset sorted from them (not recorded which). This TCR was recovered from a man aged 18 to 30 who had mild COVID-19 (a few samples of this study predate the infection). Cell type and time point are not known. This chain uses TRBV4-2 with TRBJ2-7; D could derive from TRBD1 or TRBD2 (6 bases each). The CDR3 is CASSRLGRGDGTYEQYF. Written as DNA, the CDR3 is TGTGCCAGCAGCCGCCTGGGTAGGGGGGACGGGACCTACGAGCAGTACTTC.